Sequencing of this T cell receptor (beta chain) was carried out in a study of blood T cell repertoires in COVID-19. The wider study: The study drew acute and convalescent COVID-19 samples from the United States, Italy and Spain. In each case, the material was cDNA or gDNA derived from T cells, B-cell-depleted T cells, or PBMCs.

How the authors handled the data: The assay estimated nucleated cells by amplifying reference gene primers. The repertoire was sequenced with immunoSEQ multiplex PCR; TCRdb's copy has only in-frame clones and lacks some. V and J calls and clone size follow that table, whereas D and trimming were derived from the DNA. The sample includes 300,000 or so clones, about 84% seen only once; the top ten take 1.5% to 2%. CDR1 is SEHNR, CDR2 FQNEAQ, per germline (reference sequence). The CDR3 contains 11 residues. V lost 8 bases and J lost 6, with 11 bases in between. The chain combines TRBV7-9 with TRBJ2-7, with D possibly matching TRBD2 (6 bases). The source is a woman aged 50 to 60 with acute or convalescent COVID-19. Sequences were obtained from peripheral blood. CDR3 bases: TGTGCCAGCCGGGGACTTGGCGAGCAGTACTTC. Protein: CASRGLGEQYF.